This TCR beta chain was observed in a study of T cell responses to AZD1222 COVID-19 vaccine. Produced via immunoSEQ multiplex PCR; TCRdb's table is partial and in-frame only. The repertoire holds 140,000 or so clones, with 85% to 95% as singletons. J gave up 4 bases and V 3 bases, and 7 bases lay outside the gene matches. This CDR3 has 15 amino acids. Germline V gene sequence: CDR1 MGHDK, CDR2 SYGVNS. The TCR comes from an adult who had recovered from COVID-19. The sample was peripheral blood, taken after recovery from COVID-19. This chain links TRBV25-1 with TRBJ2-7; 9 bases map to TRBD1. The chain's CDR3 is CASSDPGTGRYEQYF. The CDR3 coding sequence is TGTGCCAGCAGTGACCCCGGGACAGGGCGATACGAGCAGTACTTC.